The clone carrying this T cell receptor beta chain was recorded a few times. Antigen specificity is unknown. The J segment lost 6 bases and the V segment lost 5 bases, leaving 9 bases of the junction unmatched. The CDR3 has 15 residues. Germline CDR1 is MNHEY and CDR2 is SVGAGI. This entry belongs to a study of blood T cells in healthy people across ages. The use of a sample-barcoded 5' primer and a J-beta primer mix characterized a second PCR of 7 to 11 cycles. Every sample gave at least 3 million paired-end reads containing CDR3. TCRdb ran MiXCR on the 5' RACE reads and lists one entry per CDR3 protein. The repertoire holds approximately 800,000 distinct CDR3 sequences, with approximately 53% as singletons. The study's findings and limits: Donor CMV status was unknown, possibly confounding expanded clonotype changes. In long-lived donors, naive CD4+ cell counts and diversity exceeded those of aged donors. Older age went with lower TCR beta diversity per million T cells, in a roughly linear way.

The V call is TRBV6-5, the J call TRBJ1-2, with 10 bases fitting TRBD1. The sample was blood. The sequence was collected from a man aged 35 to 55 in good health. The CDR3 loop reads CASSPDRGKLNGYTF. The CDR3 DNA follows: TGTGCCAGCAGTCCGGACAGGGGGAAACTCAATGGCTACACCTTC.